The source of this TCR beta chain is a study of post-analysis software for immune sequencing data. General observations from the study: The F measure placed samples prepared in the same batch into strongly shared clusters. In multiple sclerosis, normalized Chao1 diversity was significantly below that of controls. Controls showed lower frequencies than patients for several TRBV segments, and TRBV5-6, TRBV5-1 and TRBV20-1 were among these.

CDR1 and CDR2 (germline): DFQATT, SNEGSKA (reference sequence). V was shortened by 0 bases and J by 9 bases, with 18 bases between the two germline ends. This CDR3 is 15 amino acids long. Comment on this clonotype: Its antigen remains unidentified.

Included in the TCR beta cDNA libraries were unique molecular identifiers. Some 450,000 cDNA molecules were recovered from an input of about 0.9 to 11 million T cells. One entry per CDR3 protein results from TCRdb running MiXCR on the PCR reads. The data show a few hundred thousand distinct CDR3 sequences, 34% seen once. The sample was blood. The TCR originated in a girl aged 2-17 years with multiple sclerosis. V and J are TRBV20-1 and TRBJ2-1, with D possibly TRBD1 on 7 matching bases. The CDR3 sequence is CSARDRERGRGEQFF. The CDR3 nucleotides read TGCAGTGCTAGAGATCGAGAGAGGGGGCGGGGTGAGCAGTTCTTC.